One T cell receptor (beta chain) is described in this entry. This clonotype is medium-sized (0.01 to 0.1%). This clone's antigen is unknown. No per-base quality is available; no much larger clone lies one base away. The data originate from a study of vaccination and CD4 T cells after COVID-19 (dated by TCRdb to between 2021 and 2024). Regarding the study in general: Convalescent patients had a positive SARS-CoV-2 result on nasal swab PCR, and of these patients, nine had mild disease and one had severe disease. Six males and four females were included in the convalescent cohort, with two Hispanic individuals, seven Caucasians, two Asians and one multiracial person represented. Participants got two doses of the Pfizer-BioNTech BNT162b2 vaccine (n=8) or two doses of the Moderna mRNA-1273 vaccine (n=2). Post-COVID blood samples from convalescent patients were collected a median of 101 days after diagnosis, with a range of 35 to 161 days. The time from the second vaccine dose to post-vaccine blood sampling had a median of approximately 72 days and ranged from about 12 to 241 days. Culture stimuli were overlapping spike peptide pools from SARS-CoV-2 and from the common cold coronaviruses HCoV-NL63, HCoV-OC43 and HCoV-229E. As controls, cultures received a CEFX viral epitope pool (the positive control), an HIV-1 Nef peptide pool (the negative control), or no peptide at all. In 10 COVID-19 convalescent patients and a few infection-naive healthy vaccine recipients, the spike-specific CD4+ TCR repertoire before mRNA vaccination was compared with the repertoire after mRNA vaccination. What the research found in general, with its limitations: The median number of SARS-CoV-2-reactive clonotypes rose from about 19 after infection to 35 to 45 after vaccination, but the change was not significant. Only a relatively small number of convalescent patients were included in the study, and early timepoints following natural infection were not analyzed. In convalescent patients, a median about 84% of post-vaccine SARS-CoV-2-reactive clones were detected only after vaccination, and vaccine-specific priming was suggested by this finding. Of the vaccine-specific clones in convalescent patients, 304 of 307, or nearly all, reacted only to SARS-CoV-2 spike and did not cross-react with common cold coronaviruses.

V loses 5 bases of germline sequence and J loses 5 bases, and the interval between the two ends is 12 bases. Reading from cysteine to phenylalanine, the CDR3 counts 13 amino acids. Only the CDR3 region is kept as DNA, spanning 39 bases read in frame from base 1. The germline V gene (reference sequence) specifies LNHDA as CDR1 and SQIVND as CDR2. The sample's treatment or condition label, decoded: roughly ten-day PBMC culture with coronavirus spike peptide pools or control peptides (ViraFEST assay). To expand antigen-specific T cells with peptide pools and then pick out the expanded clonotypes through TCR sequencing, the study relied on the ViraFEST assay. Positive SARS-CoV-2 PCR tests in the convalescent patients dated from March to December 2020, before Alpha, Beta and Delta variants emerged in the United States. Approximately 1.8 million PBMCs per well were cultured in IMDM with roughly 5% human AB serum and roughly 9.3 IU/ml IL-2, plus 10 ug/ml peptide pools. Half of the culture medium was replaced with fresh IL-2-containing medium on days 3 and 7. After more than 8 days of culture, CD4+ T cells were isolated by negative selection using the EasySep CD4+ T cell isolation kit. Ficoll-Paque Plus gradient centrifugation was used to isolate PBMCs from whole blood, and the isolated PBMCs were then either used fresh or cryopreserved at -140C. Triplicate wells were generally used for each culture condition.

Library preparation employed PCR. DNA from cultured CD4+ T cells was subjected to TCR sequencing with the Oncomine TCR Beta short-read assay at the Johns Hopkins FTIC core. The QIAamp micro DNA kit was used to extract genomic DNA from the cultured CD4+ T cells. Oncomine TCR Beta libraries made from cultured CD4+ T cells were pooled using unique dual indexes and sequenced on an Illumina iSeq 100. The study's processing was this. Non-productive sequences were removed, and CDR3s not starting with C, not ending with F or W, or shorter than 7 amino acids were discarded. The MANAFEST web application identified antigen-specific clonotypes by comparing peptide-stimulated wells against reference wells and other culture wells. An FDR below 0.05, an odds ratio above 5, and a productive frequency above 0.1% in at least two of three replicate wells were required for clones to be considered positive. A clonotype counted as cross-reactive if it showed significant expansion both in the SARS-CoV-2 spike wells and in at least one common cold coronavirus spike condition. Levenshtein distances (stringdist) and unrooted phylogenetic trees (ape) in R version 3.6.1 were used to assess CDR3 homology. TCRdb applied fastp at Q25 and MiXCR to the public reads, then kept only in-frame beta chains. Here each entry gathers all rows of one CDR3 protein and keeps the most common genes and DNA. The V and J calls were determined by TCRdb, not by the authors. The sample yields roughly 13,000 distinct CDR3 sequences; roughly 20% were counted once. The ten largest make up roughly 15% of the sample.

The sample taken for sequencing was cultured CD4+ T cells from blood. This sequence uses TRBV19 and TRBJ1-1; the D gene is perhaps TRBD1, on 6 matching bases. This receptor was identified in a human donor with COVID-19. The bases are TGTGCCAGTAGTGACAGGAGGGCGACTGAAGCTTTCTTT. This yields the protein CASSDRRATEAFF.